The rows below give T cell receptor beta chains drawn from one sample of a study of blood T cells in healthy people across ages. TCRdb re-called the 5' RACE reads with MiXCR, one entry per CDR3 protein. The table lists around 990,000 distinct CDR3 sequences, roughly 24% of them singletons. This sample was also put to use in a study of T cells of mothers and their children.

The sequencing input was blood. These receptors were taken from a girl aged 2 to 9 in good health. Both conserved end residues are part of each CDR3. D genes are given only for firm matches. Only part of the rows carry a size: once, few, many, or a class if the clone is expanded.

j_call v_call clone_size d_call cdr3_nt cdr3_aa
TRBJ2-3 TRBV5-1 NA NA TGCGCCAGCAGCCTGGGACTTGGCCCAGATACGCAGTATTTT CASSLGLGPDTQYF
TRBJ2-7 TRBV29-1 NA NA TGCAGCGTTGGAGAAGTGGGGGAGCAGTACTTC CSVGEVGEQYF
TRBJ1-2 TRBV29-1 NA NA TGCAGCGTTGGCCTGGCGGCTTATGGCTACACCTTC CSVGLAAYGYTF
TRBJ1-5 TRBV28 few NA TGTGCCAGCAGTTTACGACACGGCTCCTCGAGCGAACCCCAGCATTTT CASSLRHGSSSEPQHF
TRBJ2-4 TRBV12-3/TRBV12-4 NA TRBD2 TGTGCCAGCAGTCCGGATAAGCTTCTCAGCGGGGTTCAGTACTTC CASSPDKLLSGVQYF
TRBJ2-7 TRBV11-2 NA TRBD1 TGTGCCAGCAGCACGGGACAGGGGGCCTTAGCGGGTTCCACCTACGAGCAGTACTTC CASSTGQGALAGSTYEQYF
TRBJ2-5 TRBV6-1 few TRBD1 TGTGCCAGCAGTGTTGGGACAGGGGCACGGGAGACCCAGTACTTC CASSVGTGARETQYF
TRBJ1-2 TRBV2 few TRBD1 TGTGCCAGCCTACGGGACAGGGAATTTTATGGCTACACCTTC CASLRDREFYGYTF
TRBJ1-2 TRBV12-3/TRBV12-4 NA TRBD1 TGTGCCAGCAGCTTGGACAGGGGGGACCTCTATGGCTACACCTTC CASSLDRGDLYGYTF
TRBJ2-3 TRBV5-1 NA TRBD1 TGCGCCAGCAGGGACAGGGACACAGATACGCAGTATTTT CASRDRDTDTQYF
TRBJ2-2 TRBV7-9 few NA TGTGCCGGCCCGAGGGGCGGAGCCGGGGAGCTGTTTTTT CAGPRGGAGELFF
TRBJ2-1 TRBV5-1 few NA TGCGCCAGCAGCTTGGATGAGGGGAGAATGGACTACAATGAGCAGTTCTTC CASSLDEGRMDYNEQFF
TRBJ1-4 TRBV7-9 NA NA TGTGCCAGCAGCTCACGACAGGCGGTGAATGAAAAACTGTTTTTT CASSSRQAVNEKLFF
TRBJ2-3 TRBV29-1 NA NA TGCAGCCCCGCGGAGGCAGATACGCAGTATTTT CSPAEADTQYF
TRBJ1-1 TRBV5-5 few NA TGTGCCAGCAGCTTTGACCCCGGCGGAGAAGCTTTCTTT CASSFDPGGEAFF
TRBJ2-5 TRBV28 many NA TGTGCCAGCAGTTTAATCGCGGGAGAGACCCAGTACTTC CASSLIAGETQYF
TRBJ2-1 TRBV29-1 NA TRBD1 TGCAGCGCTTGGGGGACAGTTCGGAATGAGCAGTTCTTC CSAWGTVRNEQFF
TRBJ1-2 TRBV7-2 NA TRBD1 TGTGCCAGCAGCTCGACTCGGACAGGGGAGGCTGGCTACACCTTC CASSSTRTGEAGYTF
TRBJ1-4 TRBV9 few TRBD1 TGTGCCAGCAGCGGCGGGACAGACGAAAAACTGTTTTTT CASSGGTDEKLFF
TRBJ1-5 TRBV12-5 NA TRBD1 TGTGCTAGTGGCTTGGGGACAGGGGGTCAGCCCCAGCATTTT CASGLGTGGQPQHF
TRBJ2-5 TRBV6-1 NA NA TGTGCCAGCAAAAGGCTCGGTCGGGACTCGCAAGAGACCCAGTACTTC CASKRLGRDSQETQYF
TRBJ1-3 TRBV20-1 NA NA TGCAGTGCTAGCGGGGAGACGGGAAACACCATATATTTT CSASGETGNTIYF
TRBJ1-5 TRBV7-2 NA NA TGTGCCAGCAGCCGAGTTAGCAATCAGCCCCAGCATTTT CASSRVSNQPQHF
TRBJ2-5 TRBV20-1 NA NA TGCAGTGCCCCCATCGCCGGGGAGACCCAGTACTTC CSAPIAGETQYF
TRBJ2-7 TRBV29-1 few NA TGCAGCGTTGTTTATCCGGATTCCTACGGGCAGTACTTC CSVVYPDSYGQYF
TRBJ2-5 TRBV29-1 few TRBD2 TGCAGCGTTGAAGAAGGGACTAGTGAAGAGACCCAGTACTTC CSVEEGTSEETQYF
TRBJ1-2 TRBV4-3 few TRBD1 TGCGCCAGCAGCCACACAGGGGGCAAGAATGGCTACACCTTC CASSHTGGKNGYTF
TRBJ1-2 TRBV12-3/TRBV12-4 NA NA TGTGCCAGCAGTTTAGATCTATTGTTTCAGGAATTCTATGGCTACACCTTC CASSLDLLFQEFYGYTF
TRBJ1-1 TRBV5-1 NA NA TGCGCCAGCGGGACGTACGAGGCAGCCGCTGAAGCTTTCTTT CASGTYEAAAEAFF
TRBJ2-5 TRBV12-3/TRBV12-4 many NA TGTGCCAGTAAACTCCAGACAGGAGGAGAGACCCAGTACTTC CASKLQTGGETQYF
TRBJ2-1 TRBV11-2 few TRBD2 TGTGCCAGCAGCTTAAATCGTCGGGGGACTAGCGGGGGGACCAACAATGAGCAGTTCTTC CASSLNRRGTSGGTNNEQFF
TRBJ2-1 TRBV7-2 NA TRBD2 TGTGCCAGCAGCTTAGTCGGGACTAATGACAATGAGCAGTTCTTC CASSLVGTNDNEQFF
TRBJ2-7 TRBV28 NA NA TGTGCCAGCAGGCATCCACTAGTTCGGGAGCAGTACTTC CASRHPLVREQYF
TRBJ1-1 TRBV6-6 few NA TGTGCCAGCATTCAAGGGGGGACTGAAGCTTTCTTT CASIQGGTEAFF
TRBJ2-7 TRBV6-1 NA TRBD1 TGTGCCAGCAGCGATACCAGGGGGCACGCGTCCTACGAGCAGTACTTC CASSDTRGHASYEQYF
TRBJ1-2 TRBV5-1 few NA TGCGCCAGCAGTTCGGAAGGGAGGGAAGCGGACGGCTACACCTTC CASSSEGREADGYTF
TRBJ1-1 TRBV10-3 NA NA TGTGCCATCAGTGAGTCCCCAGGGACAACCAACACTGAAGCTTTCTTT CAISESPGTTNTEAFF
TRBJ2-7 TRBV6-1 few NA TGTGCCAGCAGTGAAGACCTAGGAGGAGGGCGTGAGCAGTACTTC CASSEDLGGGREQYF
TRBJ2-7 TRBV10-3 few NA TGTGCCATCAGTGTGGGGAGCCTCTACGAGCAGTACTTC CAISVGSLYEQYF